This TCR beta chain was recorded in a study of blood T cell repertoires in COVID-19. V was clipped by 5 bases and J by 5 bases; unmatched bases: 7. CDR1 is GTSNPN, CDR2 SVGIG, per germline (reference sequence). This CDR3 contains 14 residues. Authors' processing steps: It was from reference gene primer amplification that nucleated cell counts were estimated. Only in-frame clones appear in the TCRdb table, and some are missing; sequencing was by immunoSEQ multiplex PCR. V and J calls and clone size are copied from that table; D and trimming were computed from the DNA. The sample records some 210,000 clones, about nine tenths being singletons.

The clonotype comes from a man in his fifties or sixties who had recovered from COVID-19. The V gene is TRBV30, the J gene TRBJ2-5; 11 nucleotides agree with TRBD1. The material sequenced was peripheral blood. CDR3 nucleotide sequence: TGTGCCTGGGGGGGACAGGGGGTTTTTGAGACCCAGTACTTC. Encoded protein: CAWGGQGVFETQYF.